These T cell receptor beta chains were read from a single sample in a study of blood T cells in healthy people across ages. In TCRdb, the 5' RACE reads were re-called with MiXCR into one record per CDR3 protein. The data contain around 900,000 distinct CDR3 sequences, more than 25% of them singletons. Sequenced input: blood. The receptors derive from a woman of 80 years or more in good health. Each CDR3 is given with its conserved first and last residue. D genes are given only for firm matches. Some rows have no size entry. The others give once, few or many, or a class for an expanded clone.

D gene,J gene,V gene,clone size,CDR3 DNA,CDR3 protein
.,TRBJ2-5,TRBV6-2/TRBV6-3,.,TGTGCCAGCAGACGAGGACGTTCGGACCAAGAGACCCAGTACTTC,CASRRGRSDQETQYF
.,TRBJ2-7,TRBV11-2,.,TGTGCCAGCAGCTTAGTGCACCATCCCTACGAGCAGTACTTC,CASSLVHHPYEQYF
.,TRBJ1-5,TRBV12-3/TRBV12-4,many,TGTGCCAGCAGTTCCCCAACAGGTTTAGGTCAGCCCCAGCATTTT,CASSSPTGLGQPQHF
.,TRBJ2-1,TRBV5-1,many,TGCGCCAGCAGCTTGGTCGCAGGTCTGGGTTTTGAGGATGAGCAGTTCTTC,CASSLVAGLGFEDEQFF
.,TRBJ1-2,TRBV12-3/TRBV12-4,.,TGTGCCAGCACCAGGGTCAGGTCAGCTAACTATGGCTACACCTTC,CASTRVRSANYGYTF
TRBD1,TRBJ2-1,TRBV24-1,few,TGTGCCACCAGTGATCAGACAGGGCGATCCTACAATGAGCAGTTCTTC,CATSDQTGRSYNEQFF
TRBD2,TRBJ2-3,TRBV5-6,.,TGTGCCAGCAGCTTGACTAGCGGGGGGTTCTCAGATACGCAGTATTTT,CASSLTSGGFSDTQYF
.,TRBJ1-5,TRBV7-9,.,TGTGCCAGCAGCTTATCAGAGTTCAATCAGCCCCAGCATTTT,CASSLSEFNQPQHF
.,TRBJ2-2,TRBV7-8,few,TGTGCCAGCAGCTTAGGTCGGGCTGGCGGGGAGCTGTTTTTT,CASSLGRAGGELFF
TRBD2,TRBJ2-7,TRBV6-1,many,TGTGCCAGCAAGGGACTAGCGGGGGGAGCTTACGAGCAGTACTTC,CASKGLAGGAYEQYF
TRBD2,TRBJ2-3,TRBV28,many,TGTGCCAGCAGTTTAGGGGGGGACCCAACAGATACGCAGTATTTT,CASSLGGDPTDTQYF
TRBD2,TRBJ2-7,TRBV5-6,many,TGTGCCAGCAGCTCGGGGGGAAGGGGTCTCTACGAGCAGTACTTC,CASSSGGRGLYEQYF
.,TRBJ2-7,TRBV6-2/TRBV6-3,many,TGTGCCAGCAGTTACTCCCCTTTAGGGGGGGCGGACGACGAGCAGTACTTC,CASSYSPLGGADDEQYF
TRBD1,TRBJ2-5,TRBV9,.,TGTGCCAGCGGGCAGGGGGCTCTGGAGACCCAGTACTTC,CASGQGALETQYF
.,TRBJ2-3,TRBV7-8,many,TGTGCCAGCAGCTTGACAGACACTAGCACAGATACGCAGTATTTT,CASSLTDTSTDTQYF
TRBD1,TRBJ1-2,TRBV5-1,.,TGCGCCAGCAGCTCGGGACAGGGGCTCGGCTACACCTTC,CASSSGQGLGYTF
.,TRBJ2-5,TRBV11-2,.,TGTGCCAACAGCACTACTAGCTCCCAAGAGGCCCAGTACTTC,CANSTTSSQEAQYF
.,TRBJ2-1,TRBV12-3/TRBV12-4,.,TGTGCCAGCAGTTTAAGGGACAGGGGACTGACTAGCGGGACAAACAATGAGCAGTTCTTC,CASSLRDRGLTSGTNNEQFF
.,TRBJ2-2,TRBV7-2,many,TGTGCCAGCACCACGTTAGCCGGGTTTAAGGGGGAGCTGTTTTTT,CASTTLAGFKGELFF
TRBD2,TRBJ2-1,TRBV30,.,TGTGCCTGGAGTGTAAGCGGGGGGCGTATCGATGAGCAGTTCTTC,CAWSVSGGRIDEQFF
.,TRBJ1-2,TRBV3-1,few,TGTGCCAGCAGCCAAGGGATGCGGTCCTATGGCTACACCTTC,CASSQGMRSYGYTF
.,TRBJ1-2,TRBV12-3/TRBV12-4,many,TGTGCCAGCAGTCCGGGGACCGTCCTCACTTCTAACTATGGCTACACCTTC,CASSPGTVLTSNYGYTF
.,TRBJ2-3,TRBV20-1,many,TGCAGTGCTAGCGCGAGTGGCGGTCGGTTCACAGATACGCAGTATTTT,CSASASGGRFTDTQYF
TRBD1,TRBJ2-4,TRBV20-1,many,TGCAGTGCTACGCCAGGGGGAAAGGAAAACATTCAGTACTTC,CSATPGGKENIQYF
.,TRBJ2-3,TRBV20-1,few,TGCAGTGCGGCGATTGGGGTAAATCGCCCAGATACGCAGTATTTT,CSAAIGVNRPDTQYF